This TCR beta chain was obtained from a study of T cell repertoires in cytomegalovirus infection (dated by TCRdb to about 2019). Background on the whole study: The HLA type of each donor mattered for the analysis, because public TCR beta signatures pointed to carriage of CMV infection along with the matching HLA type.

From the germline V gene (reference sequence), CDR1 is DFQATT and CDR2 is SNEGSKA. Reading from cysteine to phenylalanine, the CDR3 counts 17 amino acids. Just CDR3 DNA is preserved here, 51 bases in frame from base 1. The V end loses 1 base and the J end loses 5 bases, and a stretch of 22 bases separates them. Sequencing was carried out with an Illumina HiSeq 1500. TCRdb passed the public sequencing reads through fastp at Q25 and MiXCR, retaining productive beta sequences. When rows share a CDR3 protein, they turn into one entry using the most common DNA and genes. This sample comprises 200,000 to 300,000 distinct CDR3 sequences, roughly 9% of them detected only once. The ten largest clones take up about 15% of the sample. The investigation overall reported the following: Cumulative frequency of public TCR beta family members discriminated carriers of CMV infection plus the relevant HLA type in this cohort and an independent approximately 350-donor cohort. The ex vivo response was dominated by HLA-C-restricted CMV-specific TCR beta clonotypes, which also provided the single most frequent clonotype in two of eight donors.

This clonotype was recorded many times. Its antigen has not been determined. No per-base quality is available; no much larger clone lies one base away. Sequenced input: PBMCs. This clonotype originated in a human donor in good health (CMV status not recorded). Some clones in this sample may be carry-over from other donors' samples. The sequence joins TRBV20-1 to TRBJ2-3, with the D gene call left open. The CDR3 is CSARVKAWALRRDTQYF. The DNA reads TGCAGTGCTAGAGTTAAGGCGTGGGCTTTGCGGAGAGATACGCAGTATTTT.